Detailed here is one T cell receptor (beta chain). No antigen is known for it. Germline trimming cut 7 bases from V and 1 base from J; bases unmatched to any gene: 1. CDR1 MNHEY and CDR2 SMNVEV come from the germline V gene (reference sequence). The CDR3 consists of 14 residues. With 60 Vbeta and 13 Jbeta primers, the PCR was carried out. Repertoires were generated with immunoSEQ multiplex PCR, while TCRdb's copy carries only in-frame clones and drops some. This table holds over 120,000 clones, roughly four fifths found once. These data belong to a study of cytomegalovirus exposure and HLA in healthy donors. Findings and limits, study-wide: A further, later analysis showed that HLA-associated TCR beta chains (compared with equally common others) were more clonally expanded. TCR beta chain V- and J-gene trimming was linked, in a later analysis, to a missense variant in DCLRE1C.

The chain uses TRBV27 and TRBJ2-7; 13 bases are shared with TRBD2. This clonotype was sampled from a man aged 25-40 years in good health and CMV-seronegative. Sequencing was done on a sample of PBMCs. For the CDR3, the DNA is TGTGCCAGCACGGGACTAGCGGGGTCCTACGAGCAGTACTTC. This encodes CASTGLAGSYEQYF.